What follows describes a single TCR beta chain. The antigen is unknown. This sample was taken from a study of T cell responses to AZD1222 COVID-19 vaccine. At the level of the study: Pooling covered second doses at about 4 or about 12 weeks.

Study-wide findings and caveats: Per reports, nearly half of all spike-specific TCRs target regions that are unmutated in variants. Spike-specific TCR breadth rose after two AZD1222 doses, and depth rose as well.

Germline CDR1 and CDR2: ENHRY and SYGVKD. V lost 2 bases, J lost 3 bases, and 8 bases lay in between. This CDR3 is built from 14 residues. TCRdb's table, derived via immunoSEQ multiplex PCR, lists solely in-frame clones and lacks some. The sample records roughly 160,000 clones, 90% to 95% being singletons. This TCR was sampled from an adult in good health. The sample in question was peripheral blood, obtained on day 0 of AZD1222 vaccination. This rearrangement joins TRBV10-3 to TRBJ1-3, with a weak D call TRBD1 (6 bases). The CDR3 reads CAISEQQGGNTIYF. CDR3 coding DNA: TGTGCCATCAGTGAGCAACAGGGTGGAAACACCATATATTTT.